Given below is one T cell receptor (beta chain) in context. Antigen: not known. The same CDR3 also results from other DNA sequences found in this sample. Some clones are missing from TCRdb's copy, which holds only in-frame ones; the method was immunoSEQ multiplex PCR. Of about 340,000 clones in the sample, roughly 70% were seen once. CDR3 length: 13 residues. V lost 7 bases to trimming and J lost 2 bases, with 8 bases between them. Germline-derived CDR1 and CDR2 are MNHNY and SVGAGI (reference sequence). The data stem from a study of shared clonotypes between healthy human individuals. Study context: Donors consisted of two women and a few men between 18 and 49. Points from the study as a whole: Non-shared clonotypes had lower generation probabilities than clonotypes shared by all four sorted-subset donors. Clonotype sharing levels among donors were expected to vary with sequencing depth.

This sequence was found in a man between 25 and 39 years old in good health. The rearrangement links TRBV6-6 to TRBJ2-2; D ambiguous. The sequencing input was memory CD4+ T cells sorted from blood. Noted subset: CD45RA-negative fraction. CDR3 protein: CASTRTNTGELFF. Written as DNA, the CDR3 is TGTGCCAGCACCCGGACCAACACCGGGGAGCTGTTTTTT.